This T cell receptor (beta chain) was identified during a study of T-cell reconstitution after alpha-beta-depleted transplantation in children. Regarding the study as a whole: T-cell numbers and diversity, one year after transplant, stemmed largely from T cells that were newly produced. By about two months after transplant, alpha-beta T cells reportedly arose from several hundred graft clones that had expanded.

Preparation of the TCRbeta library was carried out with unique molecular identifiers. TCRdb reprocessed the PCR reads with MiXCR, giving one entry per CDR3 protein. The table has approximately 300,000 distinct CDR3 sequences, roughly a tenth seen once; the top ten hold around 7.5%. CDR1 is SGHNT and CDR2 is YYREEE in the germline V gene (reference sequence). The CDR3 has 18 amino acids. The ends were cut back, 4 bases at V and 2 bases at J, with 23 bases in the middle. A few counts support this clonotype. The antigen is undetermined. This sequence joins TRBV5-4 and TRBJ2-3, with D possibly matching TRBD2 (6 bases). This TCR derives from a boy younger than two with acute myeloid leukemia, due to receive a stem cell transplant. Sample: PBMCs, taken before TCRalphabeta/CD19-depleted stem cell transplant. This chain's CDR3 is CASSLGLTQRRATDTQYF. The DNA for the CDR3 is TGTGCCAGCAGCCTCGGACTAACCCAGCGGAGGGCCACAGATACGCAGTATTTT.